The source of this TCR beta chain is a study of cytomegalovirus exposure and HLA in healthy donors (dated by TCRdb to 2016 to 2017). Concerning the study at large: An earlier analysis of fewer than 750 of the donors reported 276 Gb of sequence data and 90 million to 120 million unique TCR beta sequences obtained from about 200 million T cells. An early release covering 550 to 650 HLA-typed donors comprised about 320 gigabases of sequencing data and some 79 million unique TCR sequences. Among the roughly 410 genotyped donors, approximately 77% belonged to the genetic ancestry cluster associated with self-reported Caucasian donors. The aim of the study was to test whether cataloging public T cell receptors could identify signatures of past pathogen exposure. The study used immunosequencing to profile the T cell repertoires of some 600 subjects and linked those repertoires to cytomegalovirus serostatus. Besides the first cohort of under 700 subjects, a separate validation cohort made up of 120 different subjects was used. To predict cytomegalovirus infection status, the study brought together high-throughput TCR immunosequencing, statistical association of individual TCRs with disease status, and machine learning. A later analysis re-examined previously published TCR beta repertoires from around 670 donors and added high-resolution HLA genotyping to investigate patterns of TCR occurrence. Rather than using new phenotypic data, the later analysis identified candidate immune exposures from TCR beta sequences and from how often those sequences occurred across donors. An earlier analysis of 587 of the donors applied high-throughput TCR beta sequencing to assess whether each TCR beta V gene segment acted as functional or pseudogenic. Alongside the repertoire data, information on donor age, sex, ethnicity and CMV serostatus was compiled. A later genetic analysis took genome-wide SNP genotypes for about three fifths of the 666 donors and used that subset as a discovery cohort. Every repertoire in the discovery cohort had been generated on one and the same sequencing platform. HLA typing covered class I and class II loci at four-digit resolution. The number of typed donors differed by locus: about 629-630 for A, B, C, DRB1 and DQB1; some 500 for DQA1; over 600 for DPA1; and about 470 for DPB1. Roughly 5 DR-DQ haplotypes were handled as single units for association and clustering because linkage in the cohort was strong. Across approximately 400 genotyped donors of the cohort, an average of roughly 250,000 unique TCR beta nucleotide sequences per donor were sequenced, and roughly a sixth of those sequences were non-productive.

The junction shows trimming of 3 bases on V and 10 bases on J, plus 13 bases between the germline ends. The CDR3 sequence holds 13 residues, the cysteine and phenylalanine included. CDR3 DNA only is kept here, 39 bases in frame from base 1. Sequences SGHTA (CDR1) and FQGTGA (CDR2) are obtained from the germline V gene. In regard to this clone: This receptor's antigen is unknown. No base qualities exist here, and no much larger clone lies one base off it.

The method was the immunoSEQ multiplex PCR assay. For the multiplex PCR, a mixture combining 60 forward primers for TCR Vbeta segments and 13 reverse primers for TCR Jbeta segments was used. The CDR3 region of rearranged TCR beta genes was amplified from genomic DNA by a multiplex PCR assay. Amplified TCR beta libraries were sequenced as 87-base-pair reads on the Illumina HiSeq System. The paper's processing steps were these. A later analysis tallied 75 million to 95 million unique TCR beta chains across the 666 repertoires, and around 10 million of those chains were shared by two or more donors. To remove PCR and sequencing errors, raw reads were error-corrected and collapsed into unique sequences using a nearest-neighbor algorithm that merged closely related sequences. Alignment of CDR3 sequences to IMGT reference sequences was used to assign V, D and J gene segments. For a sequence to be retained, a match of at least six nucleotides to both a V gene segment and a J gene segment was required. Rearrangements were called productive when the CDR3 lacked stop codons and stayed in frame with V and J; all others were non-productive. Following IMGT convention, CDR3 was defined as the stretch from the second conserved V-encoded cysteine to the conserved J-encoded phenylalanine. The earlier analysis of 550 to 650 of the donors excluded any sequence lacking an unambiguous match to a single V gene segment. An earlier analysis of 500 to 700 of the donors classified V segments as functional when productive rearrangements were above 56.7% and as segregating when the standard deviation between donors was above 5%. To diagnose cytomegalovirus status from the catalog of TCR beta chain sequences, a statistical classification framework was built. A later analysis assigned V and J genes by comparing TCR nucleotide sequences with IMGT/GENE-DB human TR gene sequences. A later analysis assigned CDR3 sequences and most-parsimonious VDJ recombination scenarios with the TCRdist pipeline. In a later analysis, each TCR beta chain was defined by its CDR3 amino acid sequence together with its V-gene family, and reads lacking a unique V-gene family were excluded. As a way to deal with suspected cross-contamination and a sequencing artifact, a later analysis dropped 592 nucleotide sequences that were highly shared and had low generation probability. A later analysis calculated a clonal expansion index for each public chain from normalized within-repertoire ranks of inferred template counts. In a later analysis, generation probabilities were computed with a VDJ recombination model fitted to out-of-frame rearrangements, and the resulting probabilities were checked against IGoR. In a later analysis, TCR-TCR, TCR-HLA and TCR-CMV co-occurrence was scored with hypergeometric tests, and a repertoire-size bias correction was applied to TCR pairs. False discovery rates were estimated in a later analysis by permuting HLA or CMV assignments 20 times. In a later analysis, co-occurring TCRs were grouped with DBSCAN, and TCRdist sequence similarity was added when clustering was performed within HLA-allele-positive subsets. Co-occurrence clustering excluded repertoires with fewer than 30,000 or more than 120,000 public chains, plus five with anomalous nucleotide sharing. TCRdb limited this immuneACCESS table to in-frame rearrangements with V and J called. A share of clones is missing; checked studies link under half to unresolved V genes, and the rest is unexplained. From that table come the V and J calls and clone size; the DNA was used to work out D and trimming. This sample has about 120,000 clones in its table, and 81% of those were observed once. The top ten clonotypes cover 3% to 5% of the sample.

In total, more than 500 healthy bone marrow donors made up the cohort. At the time of sampling, all cohort members were nominally healthy, though unrecorded immune exposures were likely present. The donor tested CMV seronegative and was one of the 352 seronegative cohort members. A peripheral blood sample was provided by each donor, and peripheral blood mononuclear cells were used for TCR beta sequencing. The Qiagen DNeasy Blood Extraction Kit was used to extract genomic DNA from the blood cell samples. Overall results and qualifications from the work: A cluster of highly shared sequence variants was judged likely to represent a technical artifact of the sequencing pipeline. The cohort was sequenced for TCR beta chains only, and without alpha or paired-chain data the features that could be detected were limited. The presence/absence analyses assumed that sequencing depth was roughly uniform across donors, and that assumption may not be true. V-gene and J-gene trimming of TCR beta chains was associated with a missense DCLRE1C variant in a later genetic analysis, and the association was replicated in an independent cohort. Most TCR sequences were seen in very few donors, while some public TCRs were found in many individuals. In vitro tests confirmed that a few of the cytomegalovirus-associated TCR beta chains recognize cytomegalovirus antigens. The 87-base-pair reads could not distinguish some IMGT-functional V segments, including TRBV6-2 and TRBV6-3, so those segments were excluded. A later analysis found that HLA-associated TCR beta chains were more clonally expanded and had lower generation probabilities than equally common non-associated chains. The classifier was reported to diagnose cytomegalovirus status with high specificity and sensitivity in both the original and validation cohorts. A further reported finding was that TCR beta sequences accurately predicted the HLA-A and HLA-B alleles for most subjects in the first cohort. Because counts were too low, under 20 rarely observed V segments, including chromosome 9 orphons, were left out of the earlier analysis of 500 to 750 of the donors. A later analysis found that most CMV-associated TCR beta chains appeared HLA-restricted, with HLA associations seemingly driven largely by CMV exposure. HLA typing was unavailable for some donors at each locus, so association tests used only the typed subset. The only immune exposure information available for the cohort was CMV serostatus. Assigning TCR associations to individual alleles was difficult when HLA alleles, especially DR and DQ, strongly co-occurred. Compared with the approximately 700-donor mean, donors in an Asian-associated ancestry cluster had fewer N-insertions in productive TCRs, according to a later genetic analysis. Correlated functional status among segregating V segments might be attributable to linkage disequilibrium, but an unknown experimental factor could not be ruled out. An earlier analysis of 587 of the donors showed that most TCR beta V segments appeared in productive rearrangements either about 90% or about 30% of the time, which broadly matched IMGT annotations. In a later analysis, some 18,000 TCR beta sequences were associated with specific HLA alleles at a false discovery rate of 0.05. A later analysis reported that several top co-occurrence clusters appeared linked to parvovirus B19, influenza, CMV and Epstein-Barr virus. A total of 164 TCR beta chains were listed by the study as associated with cytomegalovirus. In a later analysis, TCR association rates were found to vary across HLA loci, with the most associated TCRs seen for DRB1 alleles and the fewest for HLA-C alleles. The authors suggested that the approach could potentially be generalized to other disease states and immunological phenotypes.

The sample taken for sequencing was PBMCs. The TCR sequence derives from a woman in her twenties or thirties in good health and CMV-seronegative. The rearrangement joined TRBV7-3 to TRBJ2-1, and perhaps TRBD2 as D gene, on 5 matching bases. The CDR3 region has the sequence CASSFATRNEQFF. Here is the DNA: TGTGCCAGCAGCTTCGCAACTAGAAACGAGCAGTTCTTC.